This T cell receptor beta chain stems from a study of blood T cells in healthy people across ages. CDR3 size: 15 residues. Germline V gene data show CDR1 as LGHNA and CDR2 as YSLEER. V lost 1 base to trimming and J lost 0 bases, with 7 bases between them. The donors, all healthy, were Caucasians living in Russia, aged about 6 to 100. A second roughly 7 to 11 cycle PCR used barcoded and J-beta primers. The template-switch adaptor, which had 12 random nucleotides, put a tag on each cDNA molecule. TCRdb re-analysed the 5' RACE reads in MiXCR, keeping a single row per CDR3 protein. The sample consists of 600,000 or so distinct CDR3 sequences, about 21% of them appearing once. Study-level findings and limits: Researchers judged that diversity estimates from one million T cells fell short of true values.

This clonotype was seen more than once but under ten times. Its matching antigen is unknown. Sequencing was carried out using blood. The chain carries TRBV4-3 and TRBJ1-5; the D is unclear. This clonotype was obtained from a man between 65 and 80 years old in good health. The CDR3 nucleotides are TGCGCCAGCAGCCAAGTATGGGGTAGCAATCAGCCCCAGCATTTT. Translating gives CASSQVWGSNQPQHF.